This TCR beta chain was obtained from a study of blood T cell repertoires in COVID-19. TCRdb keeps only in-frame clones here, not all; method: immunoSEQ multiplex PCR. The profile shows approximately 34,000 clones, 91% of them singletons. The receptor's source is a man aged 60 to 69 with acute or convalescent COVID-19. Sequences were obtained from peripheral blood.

The CDR3 nucleotides read TGCGCCAGCAGCTTCTGGTCCAGCGGGGGATTCAATGAGCAGTTCTTC. Its protein is CASSFWSSGGFNEQFF. The J gene is TRBJ2-1, the V gene TRBV5-1; 8 nucleotides align to TRBD2. V gave up 2 bases and J gave up 6 bases; unmatched junction bases: 10. Germline V CDR1 and CDR2: SGHRS, YFSETQ. This CDR3 has 16 residues.